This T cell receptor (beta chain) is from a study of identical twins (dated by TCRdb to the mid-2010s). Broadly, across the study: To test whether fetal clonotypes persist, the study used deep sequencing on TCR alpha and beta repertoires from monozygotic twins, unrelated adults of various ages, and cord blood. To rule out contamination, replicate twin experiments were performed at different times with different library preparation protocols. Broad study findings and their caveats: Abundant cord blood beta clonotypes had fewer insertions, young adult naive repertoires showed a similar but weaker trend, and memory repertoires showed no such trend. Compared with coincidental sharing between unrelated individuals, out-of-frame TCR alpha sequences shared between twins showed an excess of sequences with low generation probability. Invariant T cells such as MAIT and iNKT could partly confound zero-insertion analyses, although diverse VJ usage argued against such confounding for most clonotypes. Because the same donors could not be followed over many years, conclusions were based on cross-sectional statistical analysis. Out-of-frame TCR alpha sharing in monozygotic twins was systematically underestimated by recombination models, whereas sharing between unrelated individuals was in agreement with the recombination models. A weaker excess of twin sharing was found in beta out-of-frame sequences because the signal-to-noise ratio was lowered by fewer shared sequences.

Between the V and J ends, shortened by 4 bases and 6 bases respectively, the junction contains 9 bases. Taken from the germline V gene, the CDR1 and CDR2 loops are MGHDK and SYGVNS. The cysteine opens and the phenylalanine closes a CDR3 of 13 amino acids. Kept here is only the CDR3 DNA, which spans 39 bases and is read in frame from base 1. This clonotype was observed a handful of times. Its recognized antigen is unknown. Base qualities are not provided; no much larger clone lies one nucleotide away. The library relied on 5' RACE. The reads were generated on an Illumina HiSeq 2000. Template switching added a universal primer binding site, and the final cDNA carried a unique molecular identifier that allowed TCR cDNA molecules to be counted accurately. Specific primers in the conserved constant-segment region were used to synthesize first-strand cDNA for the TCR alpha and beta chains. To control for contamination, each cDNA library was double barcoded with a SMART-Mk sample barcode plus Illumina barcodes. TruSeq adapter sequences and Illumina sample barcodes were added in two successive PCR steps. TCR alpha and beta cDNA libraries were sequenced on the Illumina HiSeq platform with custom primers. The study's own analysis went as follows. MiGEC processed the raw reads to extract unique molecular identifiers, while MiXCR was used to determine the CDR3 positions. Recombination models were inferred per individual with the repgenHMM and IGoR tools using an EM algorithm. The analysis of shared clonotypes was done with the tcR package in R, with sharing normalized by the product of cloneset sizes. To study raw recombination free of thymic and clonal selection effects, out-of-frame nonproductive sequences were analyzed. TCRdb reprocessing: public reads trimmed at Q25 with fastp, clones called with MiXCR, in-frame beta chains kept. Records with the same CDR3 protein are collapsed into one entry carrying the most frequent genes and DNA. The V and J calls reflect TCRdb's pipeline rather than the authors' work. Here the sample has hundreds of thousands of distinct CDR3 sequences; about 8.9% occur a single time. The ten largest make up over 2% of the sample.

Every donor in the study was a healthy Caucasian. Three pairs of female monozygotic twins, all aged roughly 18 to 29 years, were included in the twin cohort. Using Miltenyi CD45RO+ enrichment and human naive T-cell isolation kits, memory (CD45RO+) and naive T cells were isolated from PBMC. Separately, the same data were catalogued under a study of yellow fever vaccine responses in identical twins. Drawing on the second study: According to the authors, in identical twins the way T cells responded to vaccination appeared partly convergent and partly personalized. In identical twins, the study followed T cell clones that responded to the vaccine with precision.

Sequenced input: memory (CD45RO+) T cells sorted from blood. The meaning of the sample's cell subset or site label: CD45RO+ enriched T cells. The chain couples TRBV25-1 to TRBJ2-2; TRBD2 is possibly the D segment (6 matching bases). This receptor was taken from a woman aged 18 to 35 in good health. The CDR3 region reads CASSVGEAGELFF. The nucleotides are TGTGCCAGCAGTGTAGGGGAGGCCGGGGAGCTGTTTTTT. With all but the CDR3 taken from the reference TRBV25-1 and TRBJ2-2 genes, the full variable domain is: EADIYQTPRYLVIGTGKKITLECSQTMGHDKMYWYQQDPGMELHLIHYSYGVNSTEKGDLSSESTVSRIRTEHFPLTLESARPSHTSQYLCASSVGEAGELFFGEGSRLTVL.